The source of this T cell receptor beta chain is a study of human thymus T cells. About this clone: Antigen specificity is unknown.

Data came from immunoSEQ multiplex PCR; TCRdb stores just in-frame clones and leaves some out. Among tens of thousands of clones listed, 90% to 97% were seen once. From resections taken during corrective heart surgery, the thymus tissue was obtained. Samples came from healthy Finnish infants during open corrective cardiac surgery. Broader study findings: Overlap was high between thymic repertoires from unrelated individuals, as reported in related research. In thymic and blood repertoires alike, V and J usage looked biased.

V was trimmed by 6 bases and J by 2 bases, leaving 14 bases between them. The CDR3 is 14 amino acids. Germline V CDR1 and CDR2: MNHNS, SASEGT. The TCR sequence derives from a boy younger than two with a congenital heart defect but otherwise immunologically healthy. The sequenced material came from thymus tissue. This chain joins TRBV6-1 and TRBJ2-7; possible D gene TRBD2, 6 bases. The CDR3 DNA sequence: TGTGCCAGCAGGCGGGATCCCCTCCCCTACGAGCAGTACTTC. This translates into CASRRDPLPYEQYF.